This entry is about one TCR beta chain. Its antigen is currently unknown. This record comes from a study of cytomegalovirus exposure and HLA in healthy donors. General study points: TCR beta V segments were, for the most part, productive about 87% or about 30% of the time in an earlier analysis.

Those who donated were healthy bone marrow donors. J gave up 10 bases and V 6 bases, and 17 bases lay outside the gene matches. The CDR3 is made up of 15 amino acids. CDR1 is LGHNT and CDR2 is FRNRAP in the germline V gene. A multiplex PCR was run with 60 Vbeta primers and 13 Jbeta primers. Sequencing was performed with immunoSEQ multiplex PCR; in TCRdb, only in-frame clones are kept and a portion is missing. Of around 150,000 clones listed, roughly 80% were seen once; the top ten hold approximately 7%. V and J are TRBV12-5 and TRBJ1-1; 7 bases align to TRBD1. The TCR was taken from a woman in her 30s in good health and CMV-seropositive. The sequencing sample was made of PBMCs. The CDR3 reads CASGLGTVTTPGAFF. DNA for the CDR3: TGTGCTAGTGGGCTGGGGACAGTAACTACTCCTGGAGCTTTCTTT.